Each of the 8 T cell receptor beta chains below was sequenced from the same sample in a study of T cells after posttransplantation cyclophosphamide. The naive gate required viable CD3+CD4+ or CD3+CD8+ cells with CCR7+CD45RA+CD45RO-CD95-CD27+CD28+ phenotype. TCRdb keeps only in-frame clones here, not all; method: immunoSEQ multiplex PCR. The data hold about 16,000 clones, with 94% observed a single time. The sample was naive CD4+ T cells sorted from blood. These receptors were taken from a woman between 45 and 60 years old in good health and a related stem cell transplant donor.

The gene calls are TRBV27 and TRBJ1-1; TRBD1 matches at 7 bases. Looked up from germline, CDR1 is MNHEY and CDR2 is SMNVEV (reference sequence). The CDR3 spans 14 residues. The V gene end was trimmed by 7 bases and the J gene end by 2 bases; junction bases not matched to a gene: 7. CDR3 nucleotide sequence: TGTGCCAGCAACCTCCAGGGGGGTAACACTGAAGCTTTCTTT. It translates to CASNLQGGNTEAFF.

In its sample, this clone was seen once. The J gene is TRBJ2-7, the V gene TRBV6-5; weak D call: TRBD2 (6 bases). Germline assignment: CDR1 MNHEY and CDR2 SVGAGI. V was shortened by 6 bases and J by 1 base, with 16 bases between the two germline ends. The CDR3 runs to 15 residues. The CDR3 DNA follows: TGTGCCAGCAGACCTACCGGGACTCTTTCCTACGAGCAGTACTTC. It specifies CASRPTGTLSYEQYF.

The chain combines TRBV9 with TRBJ2-2, with 8 bases that match TRBD2. Germline CDR1 and CDR2: SGDLS and YYNGEE. V was clipped by 4 bases and J by 3 bases; unmatched bases: 5. This CDR3 spans 15 amino acids. CDR3 coding DNA: TGTGCCAGCAGCCCACGGACTAGCCACACCGGGGAGCTGTTTTTT. Amino acids: CASSPRTSHTGELFF.

Only one count was recorded for this clone. This chain links TRBV5-1 with TRBJ1-2, with a possible D match to TRBD1 (5 bases). The germline CDR1 and CDR2 sequences are SGHRS and YFSETQ. Trimming left V 4 bases short and J 8 bases short, with 18 bases between. The CDR3 has 14 residues. CDR3 in DNA: TGCGCCAGCAGCCATGAGTTAGACAGCAGGGGCTACACCTTC. Its protein product is CASSHELDSRGYTF.

This sequence joins TRBV19 and TRBJ1-1, with D hard to call. The germline gives CDR1 LNHDA, CDR2 SQIVND (reference sequence). The CDR3 length is 13 residues. Trimming took 7 bases from V and 3 from J, leaving 12 bases between them. Here the CDR3 DNA reads TGTGCCAGTAAAGAGTTAATCGACACTGAAGCTTTCTTT. This translates into CASKELIDTEAFF.

On this clone itself: A read error may account for a junction end that differs from germline. J is TRBJ2-6 and V is TRBV7-9; D is perhaps TRBD2 (5 bases). The germline CDR1 and CDR2 sequences are SEHNR and FQNEAQ (reference sequence). The CDR3 totals 17 residues. As DNA, the CDR3 is TGTGCCGGCAGCTTAGCGCAGACTACCTCTGGGGCCAACGTCCTGACTTTC. This encodes CAGSLAQTTSGANVLTF.

The chain carries TRBV29-1 and TRBJ2-5; D not certain. The CDR3 length is 14 residues. Germline CDR1 is SQVTM and CDR2 is ANQGSEA. Trimming left V 7 bases short and J 1 base short, with 16 bases between. Written as DNA, the CDR3 is TGCAGCGCCTTAGGTGGGCAATTCCAAGAGACCCAGTACTTC. Its protein is CSALGGQFQETQYF.

The J gene is TRBJ1-1, the V gene TRBV29-1, with 7 bases that match TRBD1. Trimming took 7 bases from V and 0 from J; bases not matched to a gene: 8. CDR1 and CDR2 (germline): SQVTM, ANQGSEA. This CDR3 contains 14 residues. The CDR3 is CSANRGTMNTEAFF. The CDR3 bases are TGCAGCGCGAACAGGGGTACCATGAACACTGAAGCTTTCTTT.